This record looks at one TCR beta chain sequence and its context. Its antigen is unknown. TCRdb independently ran MiXCR on the 5' RACE reads; one entry per CDR3 protein. In the table there are 20,000 to 25,000 distinct CDR3 sequences, just under 9% of which are singletons. This specimen comes from a study of spatial heterogeneity in lung cancer. Time point in this sample: sample taken at primary tumor resection. Samples came from 72 TRACERx patients with untreated early-stage lung cancer. Whole RNA, which was extracted from tumor, nontumor lung tissue or frozen PBMC, was sequenced without any cell sorting. Notes on the study in general: Tumoral mutation counts were tracked by counts of expanded intratumoral alpha and beta TCRs.

This CDR3 has 12 residues. Germline V lookup: CDR1 MDHEN, CDR2 SYDVKM. The germline V and J ends were trimmed by 6 bases and 9 bases, with 13 bases remaining between them. The TCR comes from a male donor with early-stage non-small cell lung cancer. The sequenced sample was lung tumor tissue, obtained at surgery. The chain links TRBV28 to TRBJ2-3; perhaps D is TRBD1 or TRBD2 (5 bases each). CDR3 bases: TGTGCCAGCAGACTCCCGGGACGGACGCAGTATTTT. As protein: CASRLPGRTQYF.